This T cell receptor (beta chain) was recovered during a study of T cell repertoires in cytomegalovirus infection. The CDR3 covers 13 residues. CDR1 and CDR2 (germline): MNHEY, SMNVEV (reference sequence). V was clipped by 6 bases and J by 0 bases, with 8 bases between them. This clonotype was seen many times. TCRdb itself ran the reads through MiXCR, one entry per CDR3 protein. The data hold about 490,000 distinct CDR3 sequences, with 15% to 20% observed a single time. The chain is built from TRBV27 and TRBJ1-1; no clear D. Sequencing was performed on CD8+ T cells from PBMCs. This TCR was recovered from a human donor in good health (CMV status not recorded). Some clones in this sample may be carry-over from other donors' samples. CDR3 sequence (DNA): TGTGCCAGCAGCGACGGATTGAACACTGAAGCTTTCTTT. It translates to CASSDGLNTEAFF.